The following is a T cell receptor (beta chain) sequence with its context. The antigen is unknown. These data are taken from a study of T cells in Graves' hyperthyroidism and ophthalmopathy. Amplified TCR beta CDR3 regions came from RNA transcripts. TCR CDR3 underwent first-round RT-PCR with the HTBI primer set. TCRdb processed the multiplex PCR reads anew with MiXCR; each CDR3 protein has one entry. Altogether 480,000 or so distinct CDR3 sequences are present, around 43% being singletons, with the ten largest covering about two fifths. General observations from the study: Most expanded thyroid clonotypes above 0.001 also appeared in blood. Stable hyperthyroidism and ophthalmopathy were separated using 13 V-J signatures.

The CDR3 loop spans 13 amino acids. Between the trimmed V and J ends, which lost 5 bases and 7 bases, there was a span of 15 bases. In germline, CDR1 is ENHRY, CDR2 SYGVKD. Sequencing was carried out using peripheral blood or thyroid tissue (not recorded which). The chain employs TRBV10-3 and TRBJ2-7, with D possibly TRBD2 on 6 matching bases. The TCR originated in an adult woman with Graves' disease, either hyperthyroidism or ophthalmopathy (not recorded which). CDR3 amino acids: CAISPRKDYEQYF. The DNA of the CDR3 is TGTGCCATCAGTCCTCGGAAGGACTATGAGCAGTACTTC.